This T cell receptor beta chain was captured in a study of blood T cell dynamics during melanoma immunotherapy. On the study more broadly: Patients with metastatic melanoma got pembrolizumab or nivolumab-ipilimumab as first-line care.

Of note for this clone: Its specificity is unknown.

Study outcomes and limitations: Immune-effector CD8+ cells best matched cell-free DNA CDR3 sequences and were most clonal.

Stated time point: week 3, after first cycle of checkpoint inhibitor. Disease control meant complete response, partial response or stable disease at 12 weeks. Measured with immunoSEQ multiplex PCR; TCRdb has only the in-frame clones, and not every one. Of 15,000 or so clones listed, roughly 93% are singletons. The sequencing used effector memory CD8+ T cells from blood, collected from a patient treated with checkpoint blockade. This sequence was found in a human donor with melanoma.

The CDR3 region has the DNA TGTGCCAGCAGTTACCTCAGCACAGATACGCAGTATTTT. Protein: CASSYLSTDTQYF. This chain uses TRBV6-6 with TRBJ2-3, with D hard to call. The germline CDR1 and CDR2 sequences are MNHNY and SVGAGI (reference sequence). CDR3 size: 13 residues. V gave up 2 bases and J gave up 0 bases, with 3 bases separating them.